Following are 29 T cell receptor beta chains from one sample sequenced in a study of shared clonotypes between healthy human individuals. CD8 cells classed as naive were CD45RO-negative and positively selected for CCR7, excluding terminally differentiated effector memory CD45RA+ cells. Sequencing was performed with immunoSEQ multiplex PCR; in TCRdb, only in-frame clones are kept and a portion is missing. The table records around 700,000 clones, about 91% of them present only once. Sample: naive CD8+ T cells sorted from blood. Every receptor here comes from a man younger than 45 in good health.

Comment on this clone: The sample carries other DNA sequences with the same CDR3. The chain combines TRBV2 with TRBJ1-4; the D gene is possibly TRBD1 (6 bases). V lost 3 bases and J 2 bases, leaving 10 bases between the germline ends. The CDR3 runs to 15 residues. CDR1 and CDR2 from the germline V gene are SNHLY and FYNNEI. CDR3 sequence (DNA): TGTGCCAGCAGTGAGGGGGGGGCTACTAATGAAAAACTGTTTTTT. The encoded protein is CASSEGGATNEKLFF.

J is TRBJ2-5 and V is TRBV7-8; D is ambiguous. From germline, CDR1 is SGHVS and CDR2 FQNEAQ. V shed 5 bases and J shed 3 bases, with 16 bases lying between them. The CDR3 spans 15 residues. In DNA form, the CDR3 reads TGTGCCAGCAGCCCAGGCGGCTTACCGAAAGAGACCCAGTACTTC. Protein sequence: CASSPGGLPKETQYF.

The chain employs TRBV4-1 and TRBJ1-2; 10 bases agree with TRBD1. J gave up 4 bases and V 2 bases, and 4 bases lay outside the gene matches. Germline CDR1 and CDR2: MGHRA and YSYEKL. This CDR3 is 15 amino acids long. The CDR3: CASSQTTGGSYGYTF. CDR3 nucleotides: TGCGCCAGCAGCCAAACGACAGGGGGCAGCTATGGCTACACCTTC.

For the CDR3, the DNA is TGTGCCAGCAGCTTAGGGTACCTGGCGGGAGAGGGGTCCTACAATGAGCAGTTCTTC. Protein sequence: CASSLGYLAGEGSYNEQFF. The chain uses TRBV7-8 and TRBJ2-1; 7 bases map to TRBD2. This CDR3 is built from 19 residues. The ends lost 1 base at V and 1 base at J; junction bases unmatched: 13. Germline values: CDR1 SGHVS, CDR2 FQNEAQ.

The CDR3 sequence is CASSLPSAYEQYF. Written as DNA, the CDR3 is TGTGCCAGCAGCCTCCCCTCCGCCTACGAGCAGTACTTC. The rearrangement joins TRBV7-9 to TRBJ2-7; D not resolved. CDR1 SEHNR and CDR2 FQNEAQ come from the germline V gene (reference sequence). This CDR3 is built from 13 residues. V gave up 5 bases and J gave up 2 bases, with 10 bases separating them.

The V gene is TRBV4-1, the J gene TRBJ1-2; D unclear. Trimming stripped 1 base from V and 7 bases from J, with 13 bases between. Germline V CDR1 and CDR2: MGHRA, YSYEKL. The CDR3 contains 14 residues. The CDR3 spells CASSQVGVRGGYTF. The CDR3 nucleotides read TGCGCCAGCAGCCAAGTTGGGGTACGCGGTGGCTACACCTTC.

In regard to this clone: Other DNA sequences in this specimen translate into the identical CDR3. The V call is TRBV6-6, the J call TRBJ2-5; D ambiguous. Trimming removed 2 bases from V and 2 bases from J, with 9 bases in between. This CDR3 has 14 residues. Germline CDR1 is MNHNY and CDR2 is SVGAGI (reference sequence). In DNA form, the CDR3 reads TGTGCCAGCAGTTACCGCGGAAGACAAGAGACCCAGTACTTC. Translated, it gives CASSYRGRQETQYF.

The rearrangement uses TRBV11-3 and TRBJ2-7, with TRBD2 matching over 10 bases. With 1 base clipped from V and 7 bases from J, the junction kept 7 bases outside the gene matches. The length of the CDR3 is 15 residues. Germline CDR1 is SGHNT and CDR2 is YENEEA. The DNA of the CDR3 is TGTGCCAGCAGCTTAGTGCTAGCGGGAGTGAAAGAGCAGTACTTC. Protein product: CASSLVLAGVKEQYF.

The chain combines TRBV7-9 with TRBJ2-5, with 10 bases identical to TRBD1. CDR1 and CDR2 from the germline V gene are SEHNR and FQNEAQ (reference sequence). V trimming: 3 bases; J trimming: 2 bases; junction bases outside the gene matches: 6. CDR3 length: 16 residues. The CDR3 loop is CASSFGDRGPQETQYF. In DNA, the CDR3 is TGTGCCAGCAGCTTTGGGGACAGGGGCCCACAAGAGACCCAGTACTTC.

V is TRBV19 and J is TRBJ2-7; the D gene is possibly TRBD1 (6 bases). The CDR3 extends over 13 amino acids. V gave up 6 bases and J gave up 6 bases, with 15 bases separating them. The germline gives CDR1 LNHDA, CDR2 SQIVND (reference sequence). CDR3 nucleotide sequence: TGTGCCAGTAGCCCCTTGACAGGTGGCGAGCAGTACTTC. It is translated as CASSPLTGGEQYF.

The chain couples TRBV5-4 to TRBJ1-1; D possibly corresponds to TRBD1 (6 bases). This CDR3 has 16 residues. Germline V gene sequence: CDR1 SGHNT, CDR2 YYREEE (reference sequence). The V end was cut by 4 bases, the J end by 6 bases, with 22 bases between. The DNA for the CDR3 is TGTGCCAGCAGCCCGGTAAGGGGGGGCCGGGGAGCTGAAGCTTTCTTT. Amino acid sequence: CASSPVRGGRGAEAFF.

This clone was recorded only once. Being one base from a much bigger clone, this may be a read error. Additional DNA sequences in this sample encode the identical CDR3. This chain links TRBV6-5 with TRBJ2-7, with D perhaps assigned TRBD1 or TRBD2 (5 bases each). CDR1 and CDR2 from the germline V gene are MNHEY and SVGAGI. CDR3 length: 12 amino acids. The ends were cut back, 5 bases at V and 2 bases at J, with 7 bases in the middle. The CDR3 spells CASSPGPYEQYF. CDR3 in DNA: TGTGCCAGCAGTCCGGGGCCCTACGAGCAGTACTTC.

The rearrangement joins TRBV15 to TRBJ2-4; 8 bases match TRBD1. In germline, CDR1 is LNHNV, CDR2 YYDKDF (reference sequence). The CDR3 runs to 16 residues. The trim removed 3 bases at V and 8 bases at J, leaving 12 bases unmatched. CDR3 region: CATSSAGQGAYYIQYF. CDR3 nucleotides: TGTGCCACCAGCAGTGCGGGGCAGGGGGCATATTACATTCAGTACTTC.

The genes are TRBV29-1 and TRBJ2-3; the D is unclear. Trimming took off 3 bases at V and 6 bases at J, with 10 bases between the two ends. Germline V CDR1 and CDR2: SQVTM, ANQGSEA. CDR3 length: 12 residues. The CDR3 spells CSVDGPPDTQYF. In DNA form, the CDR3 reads TGCAGCGTTGACGGACCACCGGATACGCAGTATTTT.

In DNA form, the CDR3 reads TGTGCCAGCAGCCCATGGGTGGCGGATGGCTACACCTTC. It yields the protein CASSPWVADGYTF. V is TRBV2 and J is TRBJ1-2; D not resolved. The CDR3 is made up of 13 amino acids. Between the trimmed V and J ends, which lost 6 bases and 6 bases, there was a span of 14 bases. The V gene's germline CDR1 is SNHLY and CDR2 FYNNEI.

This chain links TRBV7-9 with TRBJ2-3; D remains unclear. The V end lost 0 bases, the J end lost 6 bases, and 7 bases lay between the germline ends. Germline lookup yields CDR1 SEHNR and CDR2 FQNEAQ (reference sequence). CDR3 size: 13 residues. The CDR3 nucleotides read TGTGCCAGCAGCTTAGCTCCAGTGGATACGCAGTATTTT. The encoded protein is CASSLAPVDTQYF.

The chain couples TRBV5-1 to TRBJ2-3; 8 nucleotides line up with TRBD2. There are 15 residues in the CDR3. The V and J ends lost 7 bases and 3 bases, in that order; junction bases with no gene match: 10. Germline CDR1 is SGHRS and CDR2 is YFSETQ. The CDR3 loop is CASRVAGSPTDTQYF. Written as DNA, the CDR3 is TGCGCCAGCCGTGTAGCGGGATCTCCAACAGATACGCAGTATTTT.

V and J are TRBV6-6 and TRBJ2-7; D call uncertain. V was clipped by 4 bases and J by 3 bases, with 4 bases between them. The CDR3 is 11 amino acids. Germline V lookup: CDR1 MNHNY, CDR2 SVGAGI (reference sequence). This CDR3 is CASSSLYEQYF. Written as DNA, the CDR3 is TGTGCCAGCAGTTCCCTCTACGAGCAGTACTTC.

CDR3: CASSPFSGNEQFF. CDR3 DNA sequence: TGTGCCAGCAGCCCCTTCAGTGGCAATGAGCAGTTCTTC. This chain joins TRBV7-6 and TRBJ2-1; unclear D gene. Trimming shortened V by 5 bases and J by 6 bases, and 11 bases separated the two germline ends. This CDR3 comprises 13 residues. Germline V gene lookup returns CDR1 SGHVS and CDR2 FNYEAQ. Together with reference TRBV7-6 and TRBJ2-1, the CDR3 gives the full variable domain: GAGVSQSPRYKVTKRGQDVALRCDPISGHVSLYWYRQALGQGPEFLTYFNYEAQQDKSGLPNDRFSAERPEGSISTLTIQRTEQRDSAMYRCASSPFSGNEQFFGPGTRLTVL.

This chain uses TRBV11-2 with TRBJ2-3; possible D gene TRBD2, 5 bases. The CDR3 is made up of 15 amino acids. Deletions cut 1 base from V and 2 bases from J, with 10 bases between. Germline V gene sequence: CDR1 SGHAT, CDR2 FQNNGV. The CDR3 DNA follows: TGTGCCAGCAGCTTAGGGACTTCCCCCACAGATACGCAGTATTTT. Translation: CASSLGTSPTDTQYF. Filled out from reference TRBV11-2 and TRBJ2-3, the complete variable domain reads EAGVAQSPRYKIIEKRQSVAFWCNPISGHATLYWYQQILGQGPKLLIQFQNNGVVDDSQLPKDRFSAERLKGVDSTLKIQPAKLEDSAVYLCASSLGTSPTDTQYFGPGTRLTVL.

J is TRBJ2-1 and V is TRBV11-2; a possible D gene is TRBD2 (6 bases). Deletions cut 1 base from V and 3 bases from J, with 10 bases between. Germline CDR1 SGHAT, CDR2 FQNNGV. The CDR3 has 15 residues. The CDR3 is CASSLVGGDYNEQFF. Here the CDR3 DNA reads TGTGCCAGCAGCTTAGTGGGGGGAGACTACAATGAGCAGTTCTTC.

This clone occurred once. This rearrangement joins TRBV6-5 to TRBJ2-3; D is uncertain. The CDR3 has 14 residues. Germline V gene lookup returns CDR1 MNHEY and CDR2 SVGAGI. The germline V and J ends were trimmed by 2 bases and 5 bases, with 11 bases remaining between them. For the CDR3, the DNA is TGTGCCAGCAGTTACGTTCCGGGCTTAGATACGCAGTATTTT. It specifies CASSYVPGLDTQYF.

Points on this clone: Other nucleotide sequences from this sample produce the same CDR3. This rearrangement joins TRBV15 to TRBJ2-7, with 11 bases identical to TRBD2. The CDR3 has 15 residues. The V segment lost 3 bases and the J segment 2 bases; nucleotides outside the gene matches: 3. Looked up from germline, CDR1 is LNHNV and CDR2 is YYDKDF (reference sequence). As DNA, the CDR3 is TGTGCCACCAGCAGGGGGACTAGCGGTCCCTACGAGCAGTACTTC. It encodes CATSRGTSGPYEQYF.

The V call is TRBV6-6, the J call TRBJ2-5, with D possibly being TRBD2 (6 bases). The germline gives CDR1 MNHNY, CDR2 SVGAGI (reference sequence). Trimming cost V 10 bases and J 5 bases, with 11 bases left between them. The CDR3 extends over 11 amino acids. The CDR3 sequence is CATVAVETQYF. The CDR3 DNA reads TGTGCCACCGTAGCGGTCGAGACCCAGTACTTC.

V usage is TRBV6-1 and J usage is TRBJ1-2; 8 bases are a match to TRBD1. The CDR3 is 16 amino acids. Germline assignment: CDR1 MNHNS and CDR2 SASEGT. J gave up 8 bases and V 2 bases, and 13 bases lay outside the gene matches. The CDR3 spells CASSERGTGRVDGYTF. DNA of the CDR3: TGTGCCAGCAGTGAAAGGGGGACAGGTCGGGTCGACGGCTACACCTTC.

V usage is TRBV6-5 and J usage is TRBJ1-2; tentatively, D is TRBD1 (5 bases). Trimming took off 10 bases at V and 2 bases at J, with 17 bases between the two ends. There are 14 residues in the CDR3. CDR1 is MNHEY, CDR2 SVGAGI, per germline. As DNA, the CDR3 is TGTGCCAACTCGACAGTGCCTATCAACTATGGCTACACCTTC. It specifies CANSTVPINYGYTF.

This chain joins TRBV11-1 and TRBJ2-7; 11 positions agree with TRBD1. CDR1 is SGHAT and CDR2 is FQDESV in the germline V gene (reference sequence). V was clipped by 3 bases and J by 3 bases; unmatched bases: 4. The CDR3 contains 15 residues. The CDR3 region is CASSLGTGGFYEQYF. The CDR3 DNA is TGTGCCAGCAGCTTGGGGACAGGGGGTTTCTACGAGCAGTACTTC.

CDR3 residues: CASSFPSRQSIVTDTQYF. The CDR3 region has the DNA TGTGCCAGCAGTTTCCCCTCCAGGCAAAGCATAGTAACAGATACGCAGTATTTT. This chain joins TRBV28 and TRBJ2-3; D is uncertain. Germline V gives CDR1 MDHEN, CDR2 SYDVKM. The V gene lost 3 bases and the J gene lost 3 bases, with 22 bases spanning the gap. The CDR3 loop spans 18 amino acids.

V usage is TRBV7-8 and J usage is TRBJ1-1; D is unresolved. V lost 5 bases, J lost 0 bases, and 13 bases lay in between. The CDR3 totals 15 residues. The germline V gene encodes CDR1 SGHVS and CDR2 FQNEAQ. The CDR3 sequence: CASSHKRWLNTEAFF. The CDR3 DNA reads TGTGCCAGCAGCCACAAAAGGTGGCTGAACACTGAAGCTTTCTTT.